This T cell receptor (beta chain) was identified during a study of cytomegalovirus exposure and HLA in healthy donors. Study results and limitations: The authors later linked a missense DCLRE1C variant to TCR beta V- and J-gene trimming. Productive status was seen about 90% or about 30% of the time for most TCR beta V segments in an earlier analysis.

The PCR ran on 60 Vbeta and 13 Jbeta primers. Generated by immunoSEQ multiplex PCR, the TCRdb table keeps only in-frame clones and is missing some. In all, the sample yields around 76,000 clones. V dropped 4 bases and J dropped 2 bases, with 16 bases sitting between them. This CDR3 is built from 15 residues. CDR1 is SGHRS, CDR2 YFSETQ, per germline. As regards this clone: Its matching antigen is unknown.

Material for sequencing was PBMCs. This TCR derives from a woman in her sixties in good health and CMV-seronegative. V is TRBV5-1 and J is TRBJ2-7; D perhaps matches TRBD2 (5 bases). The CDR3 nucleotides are TGCGCCAGCAGCCCGGCCCCGGGGAGAGCCTACGAGCAGTACTTC. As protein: CASSPAPGRAYEQYF.